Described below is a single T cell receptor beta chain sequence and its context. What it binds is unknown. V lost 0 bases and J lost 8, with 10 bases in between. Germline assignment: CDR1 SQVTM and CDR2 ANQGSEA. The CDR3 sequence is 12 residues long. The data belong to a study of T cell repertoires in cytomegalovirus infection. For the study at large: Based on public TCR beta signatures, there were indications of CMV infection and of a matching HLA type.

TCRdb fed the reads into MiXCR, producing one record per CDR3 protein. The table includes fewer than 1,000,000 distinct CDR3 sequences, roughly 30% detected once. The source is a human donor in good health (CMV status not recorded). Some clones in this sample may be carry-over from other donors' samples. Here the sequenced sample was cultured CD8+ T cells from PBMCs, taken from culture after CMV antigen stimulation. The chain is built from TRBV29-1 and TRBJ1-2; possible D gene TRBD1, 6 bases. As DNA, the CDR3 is TGCAGCGTTGAAGACGGGGGGGGCGGCTACACCTTC. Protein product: CSVEDGGGGYTF.